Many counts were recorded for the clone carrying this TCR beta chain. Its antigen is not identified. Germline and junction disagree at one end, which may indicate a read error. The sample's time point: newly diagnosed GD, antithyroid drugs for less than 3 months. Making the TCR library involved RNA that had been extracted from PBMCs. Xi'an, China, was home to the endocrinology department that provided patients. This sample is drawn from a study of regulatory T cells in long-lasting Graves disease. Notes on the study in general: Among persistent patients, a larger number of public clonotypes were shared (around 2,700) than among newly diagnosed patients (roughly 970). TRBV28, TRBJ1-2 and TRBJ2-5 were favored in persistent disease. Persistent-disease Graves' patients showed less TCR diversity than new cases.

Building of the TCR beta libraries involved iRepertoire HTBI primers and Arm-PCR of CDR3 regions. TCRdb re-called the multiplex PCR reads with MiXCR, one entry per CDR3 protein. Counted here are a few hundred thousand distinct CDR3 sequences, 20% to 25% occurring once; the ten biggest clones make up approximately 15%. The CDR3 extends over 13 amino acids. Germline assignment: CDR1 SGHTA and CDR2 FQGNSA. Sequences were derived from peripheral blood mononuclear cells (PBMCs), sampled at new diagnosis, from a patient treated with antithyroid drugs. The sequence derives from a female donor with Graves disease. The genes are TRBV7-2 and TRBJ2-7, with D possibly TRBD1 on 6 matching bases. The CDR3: CASSGGYFYAQYF. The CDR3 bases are TGTGCCAGCAGCGGGGGCTATTTCTACGCGCAGTACTTC.